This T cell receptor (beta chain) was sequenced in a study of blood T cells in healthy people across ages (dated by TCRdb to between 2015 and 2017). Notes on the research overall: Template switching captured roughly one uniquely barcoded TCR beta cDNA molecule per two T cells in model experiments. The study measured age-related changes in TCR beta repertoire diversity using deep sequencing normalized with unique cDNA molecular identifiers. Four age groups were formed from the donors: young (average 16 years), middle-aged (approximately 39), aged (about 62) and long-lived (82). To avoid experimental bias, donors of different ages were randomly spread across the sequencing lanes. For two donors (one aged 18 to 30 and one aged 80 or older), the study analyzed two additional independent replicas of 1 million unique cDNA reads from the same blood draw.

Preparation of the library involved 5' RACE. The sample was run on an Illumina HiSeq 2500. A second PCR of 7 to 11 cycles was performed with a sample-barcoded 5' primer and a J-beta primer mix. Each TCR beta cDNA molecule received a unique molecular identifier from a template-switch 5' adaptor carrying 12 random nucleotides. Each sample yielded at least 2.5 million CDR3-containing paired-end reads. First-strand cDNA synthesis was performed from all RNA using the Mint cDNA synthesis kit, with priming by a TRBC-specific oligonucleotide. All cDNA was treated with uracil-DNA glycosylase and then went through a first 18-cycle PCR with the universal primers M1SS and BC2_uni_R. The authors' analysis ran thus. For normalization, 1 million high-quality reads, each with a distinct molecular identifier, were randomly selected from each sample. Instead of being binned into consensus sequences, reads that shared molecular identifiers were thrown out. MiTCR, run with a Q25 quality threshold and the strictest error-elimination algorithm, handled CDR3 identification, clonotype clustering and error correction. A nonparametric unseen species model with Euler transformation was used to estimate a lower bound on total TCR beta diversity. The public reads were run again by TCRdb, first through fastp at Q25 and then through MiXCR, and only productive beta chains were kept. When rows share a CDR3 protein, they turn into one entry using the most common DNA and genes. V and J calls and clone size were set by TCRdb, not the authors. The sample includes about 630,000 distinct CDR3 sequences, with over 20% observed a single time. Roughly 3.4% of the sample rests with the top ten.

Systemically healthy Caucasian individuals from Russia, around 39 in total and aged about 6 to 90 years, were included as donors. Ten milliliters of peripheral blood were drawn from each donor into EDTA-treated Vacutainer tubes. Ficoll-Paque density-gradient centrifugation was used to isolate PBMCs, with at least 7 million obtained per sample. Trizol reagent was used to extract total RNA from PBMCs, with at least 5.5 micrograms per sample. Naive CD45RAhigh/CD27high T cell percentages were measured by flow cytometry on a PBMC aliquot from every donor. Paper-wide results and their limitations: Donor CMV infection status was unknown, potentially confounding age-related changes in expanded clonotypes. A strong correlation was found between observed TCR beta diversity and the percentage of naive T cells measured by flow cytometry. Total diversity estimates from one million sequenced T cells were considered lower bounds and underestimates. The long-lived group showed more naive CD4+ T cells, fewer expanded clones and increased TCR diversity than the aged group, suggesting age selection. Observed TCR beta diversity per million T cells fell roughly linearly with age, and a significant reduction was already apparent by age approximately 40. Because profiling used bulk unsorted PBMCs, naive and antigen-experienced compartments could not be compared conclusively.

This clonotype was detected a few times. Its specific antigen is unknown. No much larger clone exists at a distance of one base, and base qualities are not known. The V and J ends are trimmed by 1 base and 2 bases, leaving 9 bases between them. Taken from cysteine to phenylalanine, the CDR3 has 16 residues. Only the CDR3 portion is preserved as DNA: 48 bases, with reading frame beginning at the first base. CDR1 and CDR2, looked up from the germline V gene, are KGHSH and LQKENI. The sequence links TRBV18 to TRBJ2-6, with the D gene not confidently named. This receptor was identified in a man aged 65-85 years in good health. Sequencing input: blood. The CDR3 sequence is CASSPQESAGANVLTF. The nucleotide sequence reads TGTGCCAGCTCACCACAGGAATCAGCTGGGGCCAACGTCCTGACTTTC.